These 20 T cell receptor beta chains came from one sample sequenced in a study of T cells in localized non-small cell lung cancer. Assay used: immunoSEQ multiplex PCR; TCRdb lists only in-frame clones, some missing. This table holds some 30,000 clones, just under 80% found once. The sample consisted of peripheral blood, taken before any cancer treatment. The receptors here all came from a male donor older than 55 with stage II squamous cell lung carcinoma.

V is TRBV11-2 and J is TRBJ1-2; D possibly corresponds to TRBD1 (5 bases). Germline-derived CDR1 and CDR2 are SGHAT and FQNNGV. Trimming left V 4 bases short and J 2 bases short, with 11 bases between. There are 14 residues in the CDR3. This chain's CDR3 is CASSSTAYNYGYTF. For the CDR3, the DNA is TGTGCCAGCAGCTCGACAGCATACAACTATGGCTACACCTTC.

CDR3: CASSGPLRGPSNEKLFF. The CDR3 bases are TGTGCCAGCAGTGGACCCCTCAGGGGGCCTTCTAATGAAAAACTGTTTTTT. The chain is built from TRBV25-1 and TRBJ1-4; 8 bases line up with TRBD1. The CDR3 extends over 17 amino acids. Germline loops: CDR1 MGHDK, CDR2 SYGVNS. V lost 4 bases and J lost 3; bases outside the gene matches: 10.

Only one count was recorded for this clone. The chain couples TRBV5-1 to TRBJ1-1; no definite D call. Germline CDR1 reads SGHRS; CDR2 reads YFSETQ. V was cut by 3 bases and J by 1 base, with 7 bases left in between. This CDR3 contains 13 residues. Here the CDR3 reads CASSSDTNTEAFF. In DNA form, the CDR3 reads TGCGCCAGCAGCTCTGACACGAACACTGAAGCTTTCTTT.

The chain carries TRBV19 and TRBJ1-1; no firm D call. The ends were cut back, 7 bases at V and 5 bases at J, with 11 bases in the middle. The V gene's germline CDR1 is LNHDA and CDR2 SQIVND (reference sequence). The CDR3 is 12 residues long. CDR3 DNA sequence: TGTGCCAGTATGTCATTTGGAACTGAAGCTTTCTTT. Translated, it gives CASMSFGTEAFF.

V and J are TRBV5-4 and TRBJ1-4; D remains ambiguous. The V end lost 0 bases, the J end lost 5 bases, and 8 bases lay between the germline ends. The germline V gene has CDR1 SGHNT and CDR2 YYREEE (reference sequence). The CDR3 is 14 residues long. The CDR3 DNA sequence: TGTGCCAGCAGCTTGGGGGCAGCAAATGAAAAACTGTTTTTT. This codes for CASSLGAANEKLFF.

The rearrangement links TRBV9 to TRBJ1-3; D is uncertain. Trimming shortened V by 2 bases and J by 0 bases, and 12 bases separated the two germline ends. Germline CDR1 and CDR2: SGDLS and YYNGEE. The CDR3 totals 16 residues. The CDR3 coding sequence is TGTGCCAGCAGCGTTTATCACGGAAACTCTGGAAACACCATATATTTT. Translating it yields CASSVYHGNSGNTIYF. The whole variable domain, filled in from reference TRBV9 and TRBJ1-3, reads DSGVTQTPKHLITATGQRVTLRCSPRSGDLSVYWYQQSLDQGLQFLIQYYNGEERAKGNILERFSAQQFPDLHSELNLSSLELGDSALYFCASSVYHGNSGNTIYFGEGSWLTVV.

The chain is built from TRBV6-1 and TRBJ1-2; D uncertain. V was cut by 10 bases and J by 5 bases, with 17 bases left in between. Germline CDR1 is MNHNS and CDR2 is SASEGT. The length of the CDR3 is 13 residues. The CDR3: CATLQTFPYGYTF. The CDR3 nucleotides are TGTGCCACCTTACAGACCTTTCCATATGGCTACACCTTC.

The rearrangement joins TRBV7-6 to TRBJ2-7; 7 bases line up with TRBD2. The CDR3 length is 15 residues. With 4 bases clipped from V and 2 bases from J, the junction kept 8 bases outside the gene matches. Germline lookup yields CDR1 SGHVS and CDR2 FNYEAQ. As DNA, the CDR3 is TGTGCCAGCAGCTCTTGGACTAGAATCCCCTACGAGCAGTACTTC. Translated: CASSSWTRIPYEQYF.

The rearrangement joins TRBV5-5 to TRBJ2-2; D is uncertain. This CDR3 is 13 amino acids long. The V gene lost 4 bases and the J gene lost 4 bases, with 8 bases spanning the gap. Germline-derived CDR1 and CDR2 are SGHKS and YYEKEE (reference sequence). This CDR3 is CASSVEVTGELFF. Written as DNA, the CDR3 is TGTGCCAGCAGCGTAGAGGTCACCGGGGAGCTGTTTTTT.

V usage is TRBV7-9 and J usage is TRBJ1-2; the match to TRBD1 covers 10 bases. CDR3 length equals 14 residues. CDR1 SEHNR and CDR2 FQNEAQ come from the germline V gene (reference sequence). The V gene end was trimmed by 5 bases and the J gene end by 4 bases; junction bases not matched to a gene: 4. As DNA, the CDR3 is TGTGCCAGCAGCCCCGGGACAGGGGCCTATGGCTACACCTTC. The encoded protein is CASSPGTGAYGYTF.

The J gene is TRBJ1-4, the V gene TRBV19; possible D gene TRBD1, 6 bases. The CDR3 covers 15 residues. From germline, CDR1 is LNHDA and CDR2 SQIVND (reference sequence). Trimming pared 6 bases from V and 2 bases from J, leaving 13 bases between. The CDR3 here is CASSRTTGTNEKLFF. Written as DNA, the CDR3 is TGTGCCAGTAGCCGTACGACAGGCACTAATGAAAAACTGTTTTTT.

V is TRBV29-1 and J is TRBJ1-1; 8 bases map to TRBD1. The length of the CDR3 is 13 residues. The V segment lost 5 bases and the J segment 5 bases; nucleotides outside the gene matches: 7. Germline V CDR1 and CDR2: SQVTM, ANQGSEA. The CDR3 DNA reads TGCAGCGTTTCGACAGGGGAGGAGACTGAAGCTTTCTTT. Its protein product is CSVSTGEETEAFF.

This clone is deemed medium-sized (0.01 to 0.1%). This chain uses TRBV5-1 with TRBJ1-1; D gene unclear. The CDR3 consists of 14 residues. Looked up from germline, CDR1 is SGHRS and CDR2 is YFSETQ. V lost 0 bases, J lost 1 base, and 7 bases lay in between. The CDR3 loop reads CASSLGPQNTEAFF. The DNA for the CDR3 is TGCGCCAGCAGCTTGGGACCCCAGAACACTGAAGCTTTCTTT. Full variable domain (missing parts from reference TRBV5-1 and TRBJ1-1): KAGVTQTPRYLIKTRGQQVTLSCSPISGHRSVSWYQQTPGQGLQFLFEYFSETQRNKGNFPGRFSGRQFSNSRSEMNVSTLELGDSALYLCASSLGPQNTEAFFGQGTRLTVV.

Here the CDR3 reads CASRRRGGNYGYTF. DNA for the CDR3: TGTGCCAGCAGGCGGCGGGGGGGCAACTATGGCTACACCTTC. The V gene is TRBV6-1, the J gene TRBJ1-2; TRBD1 might be the D (6 bases). V was clipped by 6 bases and J by 2 bases, with 13 bases between them. CDR1 MNHNS and CDR2 SASEGT come from the germline V gene. CDR3 length: 14 amino acids.

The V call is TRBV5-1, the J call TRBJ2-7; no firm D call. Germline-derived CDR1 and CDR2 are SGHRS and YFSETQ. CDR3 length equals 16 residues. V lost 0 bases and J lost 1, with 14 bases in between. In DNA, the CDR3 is TGCGCCAGCAGCTTGGATCCCGGACGGATTTCCTACGAGCAGTACTTC. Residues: CASSLDPGRISYEQYF. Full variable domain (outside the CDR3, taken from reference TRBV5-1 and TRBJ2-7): KAGVTQTPRYLIKTRGQQVTLSCSPISGHRSVSWYQQTPGQGLQFLFEYFSETQRNKGNFPGRFSGRQFSNSRSEMNVSTLELGDSALYLCASSLDPGRISYEQYFGPGTRLTVT.

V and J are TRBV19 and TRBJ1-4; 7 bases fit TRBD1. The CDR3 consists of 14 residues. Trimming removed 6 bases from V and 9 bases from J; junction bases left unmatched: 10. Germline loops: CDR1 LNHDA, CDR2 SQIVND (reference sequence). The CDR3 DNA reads TGTGCCAGTAGGAATAATCGGGACAGCCAAAAACTGTTTTTT. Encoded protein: CASRNNRDSQKLFF. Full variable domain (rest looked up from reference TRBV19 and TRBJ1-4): DGGITQSPKYLFRKEGQNVTLSCEQNLNHDAMYWYRQDPGQGLRLIYYSQIVNDFQKGDIAEGYSVSREKKESFPLTVTSAQKNPTAFYLCASRNNRDSQKLFFGSGTQLSVL.

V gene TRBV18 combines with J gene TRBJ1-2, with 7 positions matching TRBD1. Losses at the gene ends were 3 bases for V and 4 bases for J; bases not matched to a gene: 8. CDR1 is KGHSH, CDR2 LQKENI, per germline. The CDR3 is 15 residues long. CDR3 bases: TGTGCCAGCTCACCTACACCGGGACAGTTCTATGGCTACACCTTC. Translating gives CASSPTPGQFYGYTF.

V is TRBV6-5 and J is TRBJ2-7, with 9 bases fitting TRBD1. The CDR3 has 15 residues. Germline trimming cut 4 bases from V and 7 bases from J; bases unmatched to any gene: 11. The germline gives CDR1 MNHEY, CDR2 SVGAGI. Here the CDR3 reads CASSSPGQGEWEQYF. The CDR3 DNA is TGTGCCAGCAGTTCTCCGGGACAGGGAGAGTGGGAGCAGTACTTC.

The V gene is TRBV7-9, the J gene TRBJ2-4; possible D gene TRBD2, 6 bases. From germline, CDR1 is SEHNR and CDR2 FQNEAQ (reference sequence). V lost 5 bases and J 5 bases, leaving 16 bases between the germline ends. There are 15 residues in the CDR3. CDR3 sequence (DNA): TGTGCCAGCAGCCTGGGGAGGATAAAGGAAAACATTCAGTACTTC. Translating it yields CASSLGRIKENIQYF.

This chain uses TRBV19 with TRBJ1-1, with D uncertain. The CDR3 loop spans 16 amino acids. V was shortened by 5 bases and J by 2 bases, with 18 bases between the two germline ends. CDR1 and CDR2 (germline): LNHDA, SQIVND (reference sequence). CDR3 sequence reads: CASSSYLLKSNTEAFF. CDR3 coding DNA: TGTGCCAGTAGTTCCTACCTCCTGAAATCCAACACTGAAGCTTTCTTT.